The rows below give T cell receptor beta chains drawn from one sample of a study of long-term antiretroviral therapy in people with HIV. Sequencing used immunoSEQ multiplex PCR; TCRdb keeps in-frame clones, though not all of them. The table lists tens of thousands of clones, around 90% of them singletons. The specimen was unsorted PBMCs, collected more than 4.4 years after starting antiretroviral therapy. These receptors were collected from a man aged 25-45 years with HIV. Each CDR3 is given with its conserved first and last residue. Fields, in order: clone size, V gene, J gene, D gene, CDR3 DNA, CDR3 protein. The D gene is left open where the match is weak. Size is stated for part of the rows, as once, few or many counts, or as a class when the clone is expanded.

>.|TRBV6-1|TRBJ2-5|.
TGTGCCAGCAGTGAAGCGCCGAGTCTTAAGGAGACCCAGTACTTC
CASSEAPSLKETQYF
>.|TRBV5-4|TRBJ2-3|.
TGTGCCAGCAGCCTCGGAGGTTACCCTAGCACAGATACGCAGTATTTT
CASSLGGYPSTDTQYF
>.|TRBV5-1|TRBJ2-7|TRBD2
TGCGCCAGCACCGAGGGACTAGCAGTTACCTACGAGCAGTACTTC
CASTEGLAVTYEQYF
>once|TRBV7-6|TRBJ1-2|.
TGTGCCAGCAGCTTAGGGTGGCAGGCCGGAGCGCATGACTATGGCTACACCTTC
CASSLGWQAGAHDYGYTF
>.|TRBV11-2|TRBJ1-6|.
TGTGCCAGCAGCCACGGTGGGTATAATTCACCCCTCCACTTT
CASSHGGYNSPLHF
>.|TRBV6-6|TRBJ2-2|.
TGTGCCAGCAGTCACCGAGGCACCGGGGAGCTGTTTTTT
CASSHRGTGELFF
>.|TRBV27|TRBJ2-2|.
TGTGCCAGCAGTAGATGGTTGGGGACCGGGGAGCTGTTTTTT
CASSRWLGTGELFF
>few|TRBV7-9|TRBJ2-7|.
TGTGCCAGCAGCCTGGACGGAGACGAGCAGTACTTC
CASSLDGDEQYF
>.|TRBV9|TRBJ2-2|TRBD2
TGTGCCAGCAGCGTTACTAGCGGGGGAGCGAACACCGGGGAGCTGTTTTTT
CASSVTSGGANTGELFF
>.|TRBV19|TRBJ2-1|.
TGTGCCAGTAGTATAGATCGAAAGGGGGGGGAGAAGTTCTTC
CASSIDRKGGEKFF
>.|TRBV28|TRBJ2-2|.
TGTGCCAGCAGTTTCGAGGGGCAGGGGAAGGCCGGGGAGCTGTTTTTT
CASSFEGQGKAGELFF
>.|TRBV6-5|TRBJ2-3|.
TGTGCCAGCAGTTACTCTCTTATAGGCACAGATACGCAGTATTTT
CASSYSLIGTDTQYF
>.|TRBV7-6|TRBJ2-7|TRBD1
TGTGCCAGCAGCTTATTGGGGACAGCCTCCTACGAGCAGTACTTC
CASSLLGTASYEQYF
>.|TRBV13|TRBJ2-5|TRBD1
TGTGCCAGCAGCTCCGATACAGGGGAAAAGACCCAGTACTTC
CASSSDTGEKTQYF
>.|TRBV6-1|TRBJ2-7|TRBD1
TGTGCCAGCAGCCGCAATTGGGGACAGTTCTACGAGCAGTACTTC
CASSRNWGQFYEQYF
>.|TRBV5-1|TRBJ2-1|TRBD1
TGCGCCAGCAGCCAGCACAGGGGTCCCTCCAATGAGCAGTTCTTC
CASSQHRGPSNEQFF
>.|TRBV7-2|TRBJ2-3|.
TGTGCCAGCAGCTTAGATTCGGGACGGGAACGCACAGATACGCAGTATTTT
CASSLDSGRERTDTQYF
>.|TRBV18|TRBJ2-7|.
TGTGCCAGCTCGCCGGAGGGTTTAAGGTCCTACGAGCAGTACTTC
CASSPEGLRSYEQYF
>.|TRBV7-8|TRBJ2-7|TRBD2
TGTGCCAGCAGCCGCGGGGGAACCTACGAGCAGTACTTC
CASSRGGTYEQYF
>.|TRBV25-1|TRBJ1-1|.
TGTGCCAGCAGTGTCGGAGGGACGACTGAAGCTTTCTTT
CASSVGGTTEAFF
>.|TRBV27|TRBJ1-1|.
TGTGCCAGCAGTTTCGTGGCAGGTATCACTGAAGCTTTCTTT
CASSFVAGITEAFF
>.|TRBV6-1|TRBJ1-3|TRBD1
TGTGCCAGCAGTGAATTTGCTCGGGACAGCCCTGGAAACACCATATATTTT
CASSEFARDSPGNTIYF
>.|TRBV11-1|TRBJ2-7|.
TGTGCCAGCAGCTTAATCTCTAGTGGGGAGCAGTACTTC
CASSLISSGEQYF
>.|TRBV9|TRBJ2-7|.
TGTGCCAGCAGCGTTTCGGTGGACGGGAGAATCTACGAGCAGTACTTC
CASSVSVDGRIYEQYF
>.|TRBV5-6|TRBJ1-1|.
TGTGCCAGCAGCTTGACAGGGACGGGGACTGAAGCTTTCTTT
CASSLTGTGTEAFF
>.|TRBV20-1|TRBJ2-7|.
TGCAGTGCTCCGCAGGGCTACGAGCAGTACTTC
CSAPQGYEQYF
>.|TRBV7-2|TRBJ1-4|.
TGTGCCAGCAGCTTAGCGACCCCGTGGAGCAATGAAAAACTGTTTTTT
CASSLATPWSNEKLFF